Presented here are 17 T cell receptor beta chains from one specimen sequenced in a study of early T cells in non-severe SARS-CoV-2 infection. TCRdb independently ran MiXCR on the 5' RACE reads; one entry per CDR3 protein. The table has roughly 60,000 distinct CDR3 sequences, around 5.2% seen once; the top ten hold roughly 7.1%. The source material was whole blood. The receptor source for this set is an adult who was a healthcare worker with PCR-confirmed SARS-CoV-2 infection or an uninfected control (not recorded which).

Only a few counts were recorded for this clonotype. This chain joins TRBV7-2 and TRBJ2-1; unclear D gene. Germline V CDR1 and CDR2: SGHTA, FQGNSA. The CDR3 has 15 amino acids. V lost 4 bases and J 9 bases, leaving 19 bases between the germline ends. CDR3 in DNA: TGTGCCAGCAGCTCCGACTTGCCTCGAAGGGTTGAGCAGTTCTTC. It translates to CASSSDLPRRVEQFF.

This clonotype was found many times. The V call is TRBV20-1, the J call TRBJ2-4; either TRBD1 or TRBD2 may fit D (5 bases each). The germline V gene has CDR1 DFQATT and CDR2 SNEGSKA (reference sequence). This CDR3 has 16 amino acids. Trimming shortened V by 3 bases and J by 2 bases, and 17 bases separated the two germline ends. CDR3 bases: TGCAGTGCTAGGCCCGGGGCCTGGGGGACCAAAAACATTCAGTACTTC. Translated: CSARPGAWGTKNIQYF.

This clonotype was seen repeatedly, ten times or more. The chain carries TRBV18 and TRBJ2-1, with no clear D. The CDR3 runs 14 residues. Germline-derived CDR1 and CDR2 are KGHSH and LQKENI. Trimming pared 3 bases from V and 0 bases from J, leaving 6 bases between. The CDR3 here is CASSPGPSYNEQFF. The CDR3 bases are TGTGCCAGCTCACCTGGTCCCTCCTACAATGAGCAGTTCTTC.

This clonotype was counted ten times or more. The CDR3 nucleotides read TGTGCCAGCAGCCCCGTGGTCCTAGTTGCTACGCAGTATTTT. It translates to CASSPVVLVATQYF. The chain recombines TRBV7-2 with TRBJ2-3; D gene ambiguous. V lost 5 bases, J lost 8 bases, and 17 bases lay in between. The CDR3 is 14 residues long. In germline, CDR1 is SGHTA, CDR2 FQGNSA.

Ten or more counts support this clonotype. V gene TRBV19 combines with J gene TRBJ1-1, with TRBD1 as a possible D gene (5 bases). The ends were cut back, 5 bases at V and 2 bases at J, with 9 bases in the middle. CDR3 length equals 13 residues. CDR1 is LNHDA, CDR2 SQIVND, per germline (reference sequence). The DNA for the CDR3 is TGTGCCAGTAGTTGGCAGGGAAACACTGAAGCTTTCTTT. Translated: CASSWQGNTEAFF.

This chain links TRBV11-2 with TRBJ1-2; D gene unclear. The V gene's germline CDR1 is SGHAT and CDR2 FQNNGV. The CDR3 length is 15 residues. Trimming shortened V by 0 bases and J by 8 bases, and 16 bases separated the two germline ends. As DNA, the CDR3 is TGTGCCAGCAGCTTAGATCCGGGCAGCCGCAAGGGCTACACCTTC. As protein: CASSLDPGSRKGYTF.

This clonotype occurred a few times. The rearrangement uses TRBV5-4 and TRBJ1-5, with D possibly matching TRBD1 (6 bases). The V gene's germline CDR1 is SGHNT and CDR2 YYREEE (reference sequence). V lost 2 bases to trimming and J lost 6 bases, with 12 bases between them. The CDR3 spans 14 residues. CDR3 coding DNA: TGTGCCAGCAGCTTACAGGGAGATCTTCAGCCCCAGCATTTT. Translated, it gives CASSLQGDLQPQHF.

This clonotype was detected a few times. The chain joins TRBV20-1 to TRBJ2-3, with a tentative D call TRBD2 (6 bases). In germline, CDR1 is DFQATT, CDR2 SNEGSKA (reference sequence). Trimming left V 2 bases short and J 4 bases short, with 16 bases between. This CDR3 is 15 amino acids long. The CDR3 protein is CSARSGLSKPDTQYF. CDR3 DNA: TGCAGTGCTAGATCGGGACTTAGCAAACCAGATACGCAGTATTTT.

This clonotype appeared a few times. CDR3 sequence reads: CASSPWLETGEEKLFF. Written as DNA, the CDR3 is TGTGCCAGCTCACCATGGCTGGAGACAGGGGAGGAAAAACTGTTTTTT. The chain couples TRBV18 to TRBJ1-4; 8 bases line up with TRBD1. V dropped 2 bases and J dropped 8; count of bases not matched to a gene: 10. Per germline, CDR1 KGHSH and CDR2 LQKENI. This CDR3 has 16 amino acids.

This clonotype is medium-sized. The CDR3 region is CAISLGNEQFF. As DNA, the CDR3 is TGTGCCATAAGCTTAGGGAATGAGCAGTTCTTC. The chain has TRBV10-3 and TRBJ2-1; no clear D. The CDR3 covers 11 residues. Germline V gene data show CDR1 as ENHRY and CDR2 as SYGVKD. V was shortened by 9 bases and J by 7 bases, with 10 bases between the two germline ends.

This clonotype was seen ten or more times. This sequence joins TRBV7-9 and TRBJ1-2, with D possibly being TRBD1 (5 bases). This CDR3 has 13 amino acids. The germline V gene encodes CDR1 SEHNR and CDR2 FQNEAQ (reference sequence). The V and J ends lost 7 bases and 8 bases respectively, with 17 bases between them. Written as DNA, the CDR3 is TGTGCCAGCACCCCCGCAGGGTTCGGAGGCTACACCTTC. Its translation is CASTPAGFGGYTF. The variable domain in full, with the rest retrieved from reference TRBV7-9 and TRBJ1-2, is DTGVSQNPRHKITKRGQNVTFRCDPISEHNRLYWYRQTLGQGPEFLTYFQNEAQLEKSRLLSDRFSAERPKGSFSTLEIQRTEQGDSAMYLCASTPAGFGGYTFGSGTRLTVV.

This clonotype was counted between two and nine times. The J gene is TRBJ1-1, the V gene TRBV29-1, with D unclear. Looked up from germline, CDR1 is SQVTM and CDR2 is ANQGSEA. The CDR3 has 15 amino acids. V lost 4 bases, J lost 0 bases, and 15 bases lay in between. The CDR3, as DNA: TGCAGCGTTGTTAGCTTCGACCGATTGAACACTGAAGCTTTCTTT. As protein: CSVVSFDRLNTEAFF.

This sequence joins TRBV4-3 and TRBJ2-1, with 11 bases fitting TRBD1. After removal of 4 bases from V and 3 bases from J, the junction contained 2 bases not matched to a gene. The CDR3 sequence is 15 residues long. Germline V CDR1 and CDR2: LGHNA, YSLEER. CDR3 sequence: CASSRGTGGYNEQFF. In DNA form, the CDR3 reads TGCGCCAGCAGCCGAGGGACAGGGGGCTACAATGAGCAGTTCTTC.

The chain couples TRBV9 to TRBJ1-6, with no clear D. The CDR3 is made up of 14 amino acids. CDR1 is SGDLS and CDR2 is YYNGEE in the germline V gene. The V gene lost 1 base and the J gene lost 6 bases, with 8 bases spanning the gap. The CDR3 loop is CASSVQQINSPLHF. The CDR3 region has the DNA TGTGCCAGCAGCGTACAACAGATTAATTCACCCCTCCACTTT. The variable domain in full, completed from reference TRBV9 and TRBJ1-6, reads DSGVTQTPKHLITATGQRVTLRCSPRSGDLSVYWYQQSLDQGLQFLIQYYNGEERAKGNILERFSAQQFPDLHSELNLSSLELGDSALYFCASSVQQINSPLHFGNGTRLTVT.

For this clonotype: A much larger clone sits a single nucleotide away, making a read error possible. Lacking the conserved final phenylalanine or tryptophan, this CDR3 likely reflects a read error. This chain links TRBV7-2 with TRBJ1-3; TRBD1 might be the D (5 bases). This CDR3 comprises 17 residues. V dropped 5 bases and J dropped 0 bases, with 17 bases sitting between them. The germline V gene has CDR1 SGHTA and CDR2 FQGNSA. The CDR3: CASSPPRQRSSGNTIYS. For the CDR3, the DNA is TGTGCCAGCAGCCCCCCGAGACAGCGCAGCTCTGGAAACACCATATATTCT.

In this sample, this clonotype turned up many times. V and J are TRBV14 and TRBJ1-2; D is perhaps TRBD1 (5 bases). Per the germline V gene, CDR1 is SGHDN and CDR2 is FVKESK. This CDR3 is built from 12 residues. V was cut by 4 bases and J by 5 bases, with 8 bases left in between. The DNA for the CDR3 is TGTGCCAGCAGCCCGGGACCTTATGGCTACACCTTC. Translated, it gives CASSPGPYGYTF.

The chain carries TRBV7-3 and TRBJ2-2; a weak D match, TRBD1 (6 bases). This CDR3 has 15 amino acids. Trimming left V 1 base short and J 0 bases short, with 6 bases between. From germline, CDR1 is SGHTA and CDR2 FQGTGA. The CDR3, as DNA: TGTGCCAGCAGCTTAAACAGGGCGAACACCGGGGAGCTGTTTTTT. Its translation: CASSLNRANTGELFF.